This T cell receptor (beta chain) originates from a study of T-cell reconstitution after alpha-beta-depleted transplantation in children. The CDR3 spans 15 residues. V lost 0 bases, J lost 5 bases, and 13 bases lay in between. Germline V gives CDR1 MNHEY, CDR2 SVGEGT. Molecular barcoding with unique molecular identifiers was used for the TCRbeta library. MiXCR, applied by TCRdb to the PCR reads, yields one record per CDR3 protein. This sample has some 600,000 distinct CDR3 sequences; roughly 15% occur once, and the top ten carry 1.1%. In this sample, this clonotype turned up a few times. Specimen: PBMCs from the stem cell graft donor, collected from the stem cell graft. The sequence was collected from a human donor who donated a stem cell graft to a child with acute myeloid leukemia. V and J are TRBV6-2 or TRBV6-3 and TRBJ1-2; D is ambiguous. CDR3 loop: CASSYSKAGSYGYTF. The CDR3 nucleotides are TGTGCCAGCAGTTACTCGAAAGCGGGGAGTTATGGCTACACCTTC.